This is a list of T cell receptor beta chains from one sample in a study of blood T cell repertoires in COVID-19. Sequencing was performed with immunoSEQ multiplex PCR; in TCRdb, only in-frame clones are kept and a portion is missing. The sample consists of 240,000 or so clones, approximately 85% of them appearing once. Sample: PBMCs or T cells enriched from blood (not recorded which). The source is a woman aged 50 to 60 who had recovered from COVID-19. CDR3s include the opening cysteine and the closing phenylalanine or tryptophan. Each record gives: V gene, D gene, J gene, clone size, CDR3 DNA, CDR3 protein. A D gene is named only where the DNA matches it firmly. Size is omitted from some rows. Given values are once, few, many or a class for expanded clones.

V gene: TRBV6-1; D gene: TRBD1; J gene: TRBJ1-3; clone size: NA; CDR3 DNA: TGTGCCAGCAGTGCTTTTCCGGGACAGATCTCTGGAAACACCATATATTTT; CDR3 protein: CASSAFPGQISGNTIYF
V gene: TRBV9; D gene: TRBD2; J gene: TRBJ2-1; clone size: NA; CDR3 DNA: TGTGCCAGCAGCGACCATATAGCGGGAGGTCGCAATGAGCAGTTCTTC; CDR3 protein: CASSDHIAGGRNEQFF
V gene: TRBV28; D gene: NA; J gene: TRBJ1-1; clone size: NA; CDR3 DNA: TGTGCCAGCAGCATGCTCCTCGGAGTAGGTACTGAAGCTTTCTTT; CDR3 protein: CASSMLLGVGTEAFF
V gene: TRBV7-9; D gene: TRBD1; J gene: TRBJ1-2; clone size: NA; CDR3 DNA: TGTGCCAGCAGCTTAGATACCCGCCACAGGGGGCTTGGCTACACCTTC; CDR3 protein: CASSLDTRHRGLGYTF
V gene: TRBV11-2; D gene: NA; J gene: TRBJ1-1; clone size: NA; CDR3 DNA: TGTGCCAGCAGCTTAGCAGGGTTGAACACTGAAGCTTTCTTT; CDR3 protein: CASSLAGLNTEAFF
V gene: TRBV7-8; D gene: NA; J gene: TRBJ2-1; clone size: NA; CDR3 DNA: TGTGCCAGCAGCTCCAACCCCGGTGGCTCCTACAATGAGCAGTTCTTC; CDR3 protein: CASSSNPGGSYNEQFF
V gene: TRBV12-3/TRBV12-4; D gene: TRBD1; J gene: TRBJ1-1; clone size: NA; CDR3 DNA: TGTGCCAGCAGTAAAACAGGGGAAACTGAAGCTTTCTTT; CDR3 protein: CASSKTGETEAFF
V gene: TRBV7-2; D gene: NA; J gene: TRBJ1-5; clone size: NA; CDR3 DNA: TGTGCCAGCAGCCCCAGCAGGGGAGTTGATCAGCCCCAGCATTTT; CDR3 protein: CASSPSRGVDQPQHF
V gene: TRBV4-2; D gene: NA; J gene: TRBJ1-4; clone size: once; CDR3 DNA: TGTGCCAGCAGCCAAGGGAGTAGGCAGACAACTAATGAAAAACTGTTTTTT; CDR3 protein: CASSQGSRQTTNEKLFF
V gene: TRBV27; D gene: NA; J gene: TRBJ2-5; clone size: NA; CDR3 DNA: TGTGCCAGCAGTAAAAGGGGGGAGACCCAGTACTTC; CDR3 protein: CASSKRGETQYF
V gene: TRBV9; D gene: NA; J gene: TRBJ2-5; clone size: NA; CDR3 DNA: TGTGCCAGCAGCCTCCTTGAGGGGGCGGGAGGAGAGACCCAGTACTTC; CDR3 protein: CASSLLEGAGGETQYF
V gene: TRBV12-5; D gene: TRBD1; J gene: TRBJ1-1; clone size: NA; CDR3 DNA: TGTGCTAGTGGTACCGAACAGGGGGCGTGGACTGAAGCTTTCTTT; CDR3 protein: CASGTEQGAWTEAFF
V gene: TRBV12-5; D gene: TRBD1; J gene: TRBJ1-5; clone size: NA; CDR3 DNA: TGTGCTAGTGGTTTGTTTGCTGGACAGGGGGCCAGCAATCAGCCCCAGCATTTT; CDR3 protein: CASGLFAGQGASNQPQHF
V gene: TRBV6-1; D gene: TRBD2; J gene: TRBJ2-1; clone size: few; CDR3 DNA: TGTGCCAGCAGTGAAGATGAGGGAGGGCCCCACAATGAGCAGTTCTTC; CDR3 protein: CASSEDEGGPHNEQFF
V gene: TRBV7-2; D gene: NA; J gene: TRBJ2-2; clone size: few; CDR3 DNA: TGTGCCAGCAGCCACAGGACAGAGAACACCGGGGAGCTGTTTTTT; CDR3 protein: CASSHRTENTGELFF
V gene: TRBV30; D gene: TRBD2; J gene: TRBJ2-3; clone size: NA; CDR3 DNA: TGTGCCTGGAGTCGACTAGCGGGAGGACCAGATACGCAGTATTTT; CDR3 protein: CAWSRLAGGPDTQYF
V gene: TRBV11-3; D gene: TRBD1; J gene: TRBJ1-5; clone size: many; CDR3 DNA: TGTGCCAGCAGCTCAGGGACAGGCAATCAGCCCCAGCATTTT; CDR3 protein: CASSSGTGNQPQHF
V gene: TRBV5-4; D gene: TRBD1; J gene: TRBJ1-4; clone size: once; CDR3 DNA: TGTGCCAGCAGCCCGGACAGGGGGCGTAATGAAAAACTGTTTTTT; CDR3 protein: CASSPDRGRNEKLFF